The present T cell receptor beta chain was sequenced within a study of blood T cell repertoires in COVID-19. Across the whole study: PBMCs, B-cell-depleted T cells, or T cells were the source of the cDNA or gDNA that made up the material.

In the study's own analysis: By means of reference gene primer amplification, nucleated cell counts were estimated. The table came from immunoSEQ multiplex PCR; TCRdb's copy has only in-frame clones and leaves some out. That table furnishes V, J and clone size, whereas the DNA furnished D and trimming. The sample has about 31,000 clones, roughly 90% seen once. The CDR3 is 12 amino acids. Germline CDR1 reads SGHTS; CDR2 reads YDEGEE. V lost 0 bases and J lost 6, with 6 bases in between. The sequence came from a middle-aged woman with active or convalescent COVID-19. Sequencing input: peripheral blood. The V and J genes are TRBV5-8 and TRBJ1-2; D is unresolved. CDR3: CASSLAGNGYTF. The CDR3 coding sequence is TGTGCCAGCAGCTTGGCCGGTAATGGCTACACCTTC.